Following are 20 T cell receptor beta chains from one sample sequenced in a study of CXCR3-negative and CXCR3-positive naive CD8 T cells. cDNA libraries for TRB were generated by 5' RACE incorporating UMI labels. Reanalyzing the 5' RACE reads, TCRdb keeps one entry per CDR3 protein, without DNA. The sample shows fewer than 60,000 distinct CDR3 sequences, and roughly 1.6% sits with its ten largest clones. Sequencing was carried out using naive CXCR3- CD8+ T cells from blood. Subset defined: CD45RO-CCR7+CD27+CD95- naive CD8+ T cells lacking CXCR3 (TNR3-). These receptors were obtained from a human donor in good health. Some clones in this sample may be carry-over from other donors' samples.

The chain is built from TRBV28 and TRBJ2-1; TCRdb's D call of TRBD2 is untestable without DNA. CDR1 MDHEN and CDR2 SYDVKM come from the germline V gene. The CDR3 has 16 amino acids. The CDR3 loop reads CASSPNSVNSYNEQFF.

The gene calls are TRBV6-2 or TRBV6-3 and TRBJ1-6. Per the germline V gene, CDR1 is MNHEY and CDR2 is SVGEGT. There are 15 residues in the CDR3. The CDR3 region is CASSYDPSEESPLHF.

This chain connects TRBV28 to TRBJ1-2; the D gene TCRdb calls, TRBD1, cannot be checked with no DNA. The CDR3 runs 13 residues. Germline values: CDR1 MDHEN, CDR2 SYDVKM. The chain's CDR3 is CASSGDPNYGYTF.

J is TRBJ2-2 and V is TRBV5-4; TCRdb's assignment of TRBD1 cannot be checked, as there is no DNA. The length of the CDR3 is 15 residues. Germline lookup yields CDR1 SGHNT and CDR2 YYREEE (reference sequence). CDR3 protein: CASSLGQGPTGELFF.

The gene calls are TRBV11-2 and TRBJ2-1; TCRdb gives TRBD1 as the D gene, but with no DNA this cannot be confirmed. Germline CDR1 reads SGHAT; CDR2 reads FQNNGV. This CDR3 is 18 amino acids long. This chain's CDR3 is CASSSPFLGQGVDNEQFF. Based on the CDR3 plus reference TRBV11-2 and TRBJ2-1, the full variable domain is EAGVAQSPRYKIIEKRQSVAFWCNPISGHATLYWYQQILGQGPKLLIQFQNNGVVDDSQLPKDRFSAERLKGVDSTLKIQPAKLEDSAVYLCASSSPFLGQGVDNEQFFGPGTRLTVL.

The chain's CDR3 is CASSLSTGQPQHF. The rearrangement uses TRBV27 and TRBJ1-5. The CDR3 spans 13 residues. The germline V gene encodes CDR1 MNHEY and CDR2 SMNVEV (reference sequence).

CDR3 sequence reads: CASSPRDRGHTGELFF. This sequence joins TRBV5-1 and TRBJ2-2; no DNA is available, so the TRBD1 call from TCRdb remains unchecked. The V gene's germline CDR1 is SGHRS and CDR2 YFSETQ. CDR3 length equals 16 residues.

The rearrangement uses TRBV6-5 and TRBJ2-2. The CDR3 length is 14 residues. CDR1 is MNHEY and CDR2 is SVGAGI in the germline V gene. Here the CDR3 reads CASSPQWGTGELFF.

The CDR3 sequence: CASSPVTQRATAYNEQFF. The rearrangement joins TRBV27 to TRBJ2-1. Germline CDR1 MNHEY, CDR2 SMNVEV (reference sequence). This CDR3 contains 18 residues.

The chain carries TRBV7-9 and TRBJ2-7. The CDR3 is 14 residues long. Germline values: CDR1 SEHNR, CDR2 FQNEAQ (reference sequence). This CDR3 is CASSSVGPNYEQYF.

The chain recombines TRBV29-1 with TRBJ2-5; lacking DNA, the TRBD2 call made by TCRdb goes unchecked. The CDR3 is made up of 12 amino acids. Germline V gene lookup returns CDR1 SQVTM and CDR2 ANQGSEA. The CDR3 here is CSVGLEGETQYF.

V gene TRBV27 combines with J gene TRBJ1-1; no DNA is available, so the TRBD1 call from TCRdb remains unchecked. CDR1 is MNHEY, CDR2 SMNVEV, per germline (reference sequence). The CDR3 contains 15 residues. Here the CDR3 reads CASSLDSGGYTEAFF.

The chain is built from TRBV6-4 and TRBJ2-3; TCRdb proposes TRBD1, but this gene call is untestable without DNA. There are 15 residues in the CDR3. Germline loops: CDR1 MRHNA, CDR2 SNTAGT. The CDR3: CASSEGQGSTDTQYF.

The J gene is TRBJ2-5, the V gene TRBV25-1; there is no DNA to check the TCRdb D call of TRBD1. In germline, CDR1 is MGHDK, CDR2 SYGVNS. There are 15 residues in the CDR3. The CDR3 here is CASSEPPGLQETQYF. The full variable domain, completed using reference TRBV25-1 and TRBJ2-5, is EADIYQTPRYLVIGTGKKITLECSQTMGHDKMYWYQQDPGMELHLIHYSYGVNSTEKGDLSSESTVSRIRTEHFPLTLESARPSHTSQYLCASSEPPGLQETQYFGPGTRLLVL.

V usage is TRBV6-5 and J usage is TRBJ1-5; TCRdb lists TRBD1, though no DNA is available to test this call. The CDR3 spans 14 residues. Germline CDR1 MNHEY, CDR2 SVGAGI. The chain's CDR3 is CASSGTGLNQPQHF.

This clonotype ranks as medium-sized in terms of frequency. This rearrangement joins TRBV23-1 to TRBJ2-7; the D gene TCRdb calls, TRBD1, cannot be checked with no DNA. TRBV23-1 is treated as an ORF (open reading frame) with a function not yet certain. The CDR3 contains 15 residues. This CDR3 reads CASSQVTGNRNEQYF.

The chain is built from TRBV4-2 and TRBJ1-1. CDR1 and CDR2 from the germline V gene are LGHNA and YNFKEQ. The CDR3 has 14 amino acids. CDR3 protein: CASSQDLENTEAFF.

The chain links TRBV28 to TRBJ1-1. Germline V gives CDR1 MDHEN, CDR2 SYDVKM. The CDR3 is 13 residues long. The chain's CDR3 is CASSFLKNTEAFF.

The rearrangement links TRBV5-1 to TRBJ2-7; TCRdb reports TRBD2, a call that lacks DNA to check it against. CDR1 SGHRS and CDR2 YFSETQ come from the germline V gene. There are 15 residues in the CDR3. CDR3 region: CASSPFSEFPYEQYF.

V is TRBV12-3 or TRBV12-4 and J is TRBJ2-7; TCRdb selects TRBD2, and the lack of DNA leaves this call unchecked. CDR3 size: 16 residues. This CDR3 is CASSLVGLINPYEQYF.